The clone carrying this TCR beta chain was picked up a small number of times. CDR3 length: 16 residues. Per the germline V gene, CDR1 is MNHEY and CDR2 is SVGAGI. J lost 5 bases, V lost 0 bases, and 8 bases had no gene match. TCRdb reanalysed the RT-PCR reads using MiXCR and keeps one entry per CDR3 protein. The sample has about 680,000 distinct CDR3 sequences, approximately 14% seen once; the top ten hold roughly 3.6%. Sequencing input: memory CD4+ T cells from blood. J is TRBJ2-3 and V is TRBV6-5; 7 bases match TRBD2. The clonotype originates from a female donor in good health, serving as a healthy control. CDR3 bases: TGTGCCAGCAGTTACTCGAGACTAACGGGGGGAGATACGCAGTATTTT. It encodes CASSYSRLTGGDTQYF.